These 30 T cell receptor beta chains were sequenced from one sample in a study of T cells in women clearing cervical HPV infection. Repertoires were generated with immunoSEQ multiplex PCR, while TCRdb's copy carries only in-frame clones and drops some. The ten top clones account for roughly 7%, within a sample of approximately 31,000 clones. The sequencing sample was made of blood buffy coat. The receptors derive from a woman aged 18 to 75 with a cervical HPV16 infection that either progressed to CIN3+ or cleared (not recorded which).

The CDR3 loop reads CASSPSRGTGANVLFF. The sequenced CDR3 bases are TGTGCCAGCTCACCGTCCAGGGGCACTGGGGCCAACGTA. The genes are TRBV18 and TRBJ1-4; D possibly corresponds to TRBD1 (6 bases). The CDR3 goes on 3 residues after the read ends, and that part is filled in from the germline J gene. This CDR3 is 16 amino acids long. In germline, CDR1 is KGHSH, CDR2 LQKENI.

With regard to this clone: The read terminates 3 residues ahead of where the CDR3 ends, so the germline J gene completes it. V is TRBV5-1 and J is TRBJ1-6, with D perhaps TRBD1 (6 bases). The CDR3 has 14 amino acids. The V gene's germline CDR1 is SGHRS and CDR2 YFSETQ. Deletions cut 1 base from V and 8 bases from J, with 10 bases between. The CDR3 DNA, read in part, is TGCGCCAGCAGCTTGTCCAGGGGCGATTCACCC. It translates to CASSLSRGDSP. The entire CDR3 reads CASSLSRGDSPLHF. Drawing the rest from reference TRBV5-1 and TRBJ1-6, the complete variable domain is KAGVTQTPRYLIKTRGQQVTLSCSPISGHRSVSWYQQTPGQGLQFLFEYFSETQRNKGNFPGRFSGRQFSNSRSEMNVSTLELGDSALYLCASSLSRGDSPLHFGNGTRLTVT.

The CDR3 bases that were read are TGTGCCAGCAACCAACTAGCGGGAAAGCCAGAGACC. Translation gives CASNQLAGKPET. The complete CDR3 reads CASNQLAGKPETQYF. The chain links TRBV7-8 to TRBJ2-5; 10 nucleotides agree with TRBD2. Read sequence stops 3 residues before the CDR3 end, and the germline J gene provides the missing end. The length of the CDR3 is 15 residues. The V and J ends lost 7 bases and 4 bases, in that order; junction bases with no gene match: 9. CDR1 is SGHVS and CDR2 is FQNEAQ in the germline V gene.

As regards this clone: The read gets to within 3 residues of the CDR3 end, and the germline J gene fills in the rest. The rearrangement joins TRBV20-1 to TRBJ2-3, with 7 nucleotides matching TRBD1. Trimming at V came to 4 bases and at J to 6 bases, leaving 4 bases not matched to a gene. Germline V gene sequence: CDR1 DFQATT, CDR2 SNEGSKA (reference sequence). This CDR3 is 12 amino acids long. CDR3 bases read: TGCAGTGCTACGACAGGGAAGGATACG. Translated: CSATTGKDT. The CDR3, in full, reads CSATTGKDTQYF.

A note on this clone: The read ends 3 residues shy of where the CDR3 ends; the end is completed using the germline J gene. The chain carries TRBV19 and TRBJ2-2; 8 bases match TRBD1. V was clipped by 5 bases and J by 0 bases; unmatched bases: 11. CDR1 and CDR2 from the germline V gene are LNHDA and SQIVND (reference sequence). This CDR3 contains 18 residues. Partial CDR3 DNA: TGTGCCAGTAGTTGGGGACTGGGACAGGTATCGAACACCGGGGAG. It is translated as CASSWGLGQVSNTGE. The full CDR3 protein is CASSWGLGQVSNTGELFF.

Concerning this clone itself: Read data end 3 residues before the CDR3 end; the end is taken from the germline J gene. The rearrangement uses TRBV5-4 and TRBJ2-5; 12 bases match TRBD2. The V segment lost 6 bases and the J segment 2 bases; nucleotides outside the gene matches: 5. The CDR3 sequence is 15 residues long. Germline V CDR1 and CDR2: SGHNT, YYREEE (reference sequence). CDR3 region: CASKLAGGPQETQYF. The sequenced CDR3 bases are TGTGCCAGCAAACTAGCGGGGGGCCCACAAGAGACC.

In the case of this clone: The missing CDR3 end, 3 residues past where the read stops, is filled in from the germline J gene. The same CDR3 can be traced to other DNA sequences in this sample. The chain has TRBV5-6 and TRBJ1-3; tentatively, D is TRBD1 (5 bases). The CDR3 is 12 residues long. Germline CDR1 is SGHDT and CDR2 is YYEEEE. This chain's CDR3 is CASSPDKRGIYF. CDR3 DNA, as far as it was read: TGTGCCAGCAGCCCGGACAAGAGGGGT.

The CDR3 bases that were read are TGCAGCGTTGAAGGTTGGGACATCCCATCCTATGGC. Translating gives CSVEGWDIPSYG. The entire CDR3 protein reads CSVEGWDIPSYGYTF. The V and J genes are TRBV29-1 and TRBJ1-2, with D maybe TRBD1 (6 bases). Read coverage stops 3 residues before the CDR3 terminus; the germline J gene supplies the remainder. Per germline, CDR1 SQVTM and CDR2 ANQGSEA. V was pared by 1 base and J by 4 bases, with 16 bases between. The length of the CDR3 is 15 residues.

On this clone itself: The read halts 3 residues ahead of the CDR3 end, with the missing end drawn from the germline J gene. V usage is TRBV14 and J usage is TRBJ2-1; D is perhaps TRBD2 (7 bases). V was shortened by 5 bases and J by 8 bases, with 13 bases between the two germline ends. Per germline, CDR1 SGHDN and CDR2 FVKESK. There are 13 residues in the CDR3. The CDR3 DNA, read in part, is TGTGCCAGCAGCAACGGGGAGGGGGATGAG. It translates to CASSNGEGDE. The CDR3 reads in full as CASSNGEGDEQFF.

CDR3 loop: CAWKGTSGRTGELFF. CDR3 DNA, as far as it was read: TGTGCCTGGAAGGGGACTAGCGGGAGGACCGGGGAG. V and J are TRBV30 and TRBJ2-2, with 15 positions matching TRBD2. The read terminates 3 residues ahead of where the CDR3 ends, so the germline J gene completes it. This CDR3 contains 15 residues. V dropped 4 bases and J dropped 5; count of bases not matched to a gene: 2. In germline, CDR1 is GTSNPN, CDR2 SVGIG (reference sequence).

Concerning this clone: A junction end diverges from the germline sequence, so it may reflect a read error. Coverage ceases 3 residues before the CDR3 finishes, and the germline J gene fills in the end. Other DNA sequences in the sample encode the same CDR3. The genes are TRBV19 and TRBJ1-3; TRBD1 is a possible D gene (6 bases). The CDR3 has 15 residues. Germline loops: CDR1 LNHDA, CDR2 SQIVND (reference sequence). The covered CDR3 bases are TGTGCCAGTACCGGCCCCTTTGCTGGCCGGGACACG. This sequence encodes CASTGPFAGRDT. The full CDR3 is CASTGPFAGRDTIYF.

As for this clone: The sequence runs out 3 residues before the end of the CDR3; the remainder is reconstructed from the germline J gene. The V gene is TRBV7-9, the J gene TRBJ1-2; D is possibly TRBD1 (5 bases). With 1 base removed from V and 1 base from J, the gap between germline ends came to 7 bases. The CDR3 extends over 14 amino acids. The germline V gene has CDR1 SEHNR and CDR2 FQNEAQ (reference sequence). This CDR3 reads CASSLETVNYGYTF. The CDR3 bases that were read are TGTGCCAGCAGCTTAGAGACAGTTAACTATGGC.

Concerning this clone: The read gets to within 3 residues of the CDR3 end, and the germline J gene fills in the rest. The J gene is TRBJ1-4, the V gene TRBV5-3; 7 nucleotides align to TRBD1. TRBV5-3 is assigned to the ORF class and has an uncertain function. There are 15 residues in the CDR3. The CDR3 DNA, read in part, is TGTGCCAGAAGCTTTGGGTACAGGGGTGGTTCACCA. The encoded protein is CARSFGYRGGSP. The complete CDR3 sequence is CARSFGYRGGSPLFF.

Worth noting for this clone: From the germline J gene comes the end of the CDR3, since the read stops 3 residues before it. The chain couples TRBV6-4 to TRBJ2-1; 8 nucleotides match TRBD2. Germline CDR1 is MRHNA and CDR2 is SNTAGT. The CDR3 extends over 15 amino acids. Trimming cost V 3 bases and J 1 base; bases outside gene matches: 2. The DNA read from the CDR3 is TGTGCCAGCAGTGAGGGACTAGGATCCTACAATGAG. This gives the protein CASSEGLGSYNE. The entire CDR3 sequence reads CASSEGLGSYNEQFF.

Comments on this clone: The read terminates 3 residues before the CDR3 end, so the remaining end is supplied by the germline J gene. The rearrangement uses TRBV20-1 and TRBJ2-1; TRBD2 might be the D (6 bases). CDR3 length: 14 residues. Trimming stripped 0 bases from V and 0 bases from J, with 6 bases between. The V gene's germline CDR1 is DFQATT and CDR2 SNEGSKA (reference sequence). The CDR3 is CSAREAGSYNEQFF. CDR3 bases read: TGCAGTGCTAGAGAAGCGGGCTCCTACAATGAG.

The part of the CDR3 DNA that was read is TGTGCCAGCAGTGAAACAGGGGTCTATAATTCACCC. Its protein product is CASSETGVYNSP. The whole CDR3 protein reads CASSETGVYNSPLHF. V and J are TRBV6-1 and TRBJ1-6; 7 bases match TRBD1. The sequence runs out 3 residues before the end of the CDR3; the remainder is reconstructed from the germline J gene. The junction had 1 base not matched to a gene; V was cut back by 2 bases and J by 3 bases. Germline CDR1 is MNHNS and CDR2 is SASEGT. This CDR3 comprises 15 residues.

Details on this clone: Read coverage stops 3 residues before the CDR3 terminus; the germline J gene supplies the remainder. The genes are TRBV20-1 and TRBJ1-5; TRBD1 matches at 9 bases. The length of the CDR3 is 16 residues. With 1 base clipped from V and 7 bases from J, the junction kept 11 bases outside the gene matches. Germline V CDR1 and CDR2: DFQATT, SNEGSKA (reference sequence). The CDR3 DNA, read in part, is TGCAGTGCTAGAGCAGGAGGACAGGGGTTGGGGCAGCCC. It codes for CSARAGGQGLGQP. The full CDR3 protein is CSARAGGQGLGQPQHF.

A word on this clone: The read halts 3 residues ahead of the CDR3 end, with the missing end drawn from the germline J gene. The chain joins TRBV2 to TRBJ1-3, with TRBD1 matching 9 bases. Germline assignment: CDR1 SNHLY and CDR2 FYNNEI. This CDR3 region has 16 residues. J lost 4 bases, V lost 2 bases, and 6 bases had no gene match. This CDR3 reads CASSEFRDRVGNTIYF. The sequenced CDR3 bases are TGTGCCAGCAGTGAATTTCGGGACAGGGTAGGAAACACC.

The chain's CDR3 is CSASLTGLNQPQHF. CDR3 DNA (partial): TGCAGTGCTAGCCTGACAGGACTTAATCAGCCC. The V gene is TRBV20-1, the J gene TRBJ1-5; a weak D match, TRBD1 (6 bases). The read terminates 3 residues ahead of where the CDR3 ends, so the germline J gene completes it. Trimming took 3 bases from V and 4 from J, leaving 13 bases between them. Looked up from germline, CDR1 is DFQATT and CDR2 is SNEGSKA (reference sequence). The length of the CDR3 is 14 residues.

Regarding this clone: The sequenced fragment ends 3 residues before the CDR3 boundary, so the rest is inferred from the germline J gene. The chain joins TRBV10-3 to TRBJ1-1; tentative D call: TRBD1 (5 bases). This CDR3 is 14 amino acids long. Germline V gives CDR1 ENHRY, CDR2 SYGVKD. Between the trimmed V and J ends, which lost 2 bases and 3 bases, there was a span of 10 bases. The CDR3: CAISEPEGHTEAFF. The sequenced part of the CDR3 DNA is TGTGCCATCAGTGAGCCCGAGGGGCACACTGAA.

About this clone itself: Sequencing ends 3 residues short of the CDR3 end; the germline J gene provides the rest. This sequence joins TRBV10-3 and TRBJ1-1; 11 bases are shared with TRBD1. V shed 7 bases, J shed 4 bases, and the junction held 20 bases outside the gene matches. The germline gives CDR1 ENHRY, CDR2 SYGVKD. This CDR3 region has 19 residues. This chain's CDR3 is CAINAGEYTGTGGITEAFF. CDR3 DNA (partial): TGTGCCATCAATGCAGGAGAATATACCGGGACAGGGGGGATCACTGAA.

A note on this clone: The read ends 3 residues shy of where the CDR3 ends; the end is completed using the germline J gene. Other DNA sequences in the sample encode the same CDR3. The chain combines TRBV29-1 with TRBJ2-1; 7 bases are shared with TRBD1. The trim removed 1 base at V and 6 bases at J, leaving 21 bases unmatched. Germline CDR1 is SQVTM and CDR2 is ANQGSEA. This CDR3 comprises 19 residues. This chain's CDR3 is CSVEGERYRGSAFVNEQFF. CDR3 DNA (partial): TGCAGCGTTGAAGGGGAACGTTACAGGGGTTCAGCTTTTGTCAATGAG.

As regards this clone: Coverage ceases 3 residues before the CDR3 finishes, and the germline J gene fills in the end. The chain recombines TRBV2 with TRBJ2-3, with TRBD1 matching over 8 bases. CDR1 and CDR2 (germline): SNHLY, FYNNEI. The CDR3 covers 16 residues. The CDR3 loop reads CASRRDRTGFLQPQYF. The CDR3 bases that were read are TGTGCCAGCAGGCGGGACCGGACAGGGTTCCTTCAGCCG.

A word on this clone: Read sequence stops 3 residues before the CDR3 end, and the germline J gene provides the missing end. This chain connects TRBV12-3 or TRBV12-4 to TRBJ2-5, with 14 bases that match TRBD2. The CDR3 is 15 residues long. The V gene end was trimmed by 3 bases and the J gene end by 3 bases; junction bases not matched to a gene: 0. CDR3 DNA (partial): TGTGCCAGCAGTTTGACTAGCGGGAGGGAAGAGACC. Translated, it gives CASSLTSGREET. The complete CDR3 sequence is CASSLTSGREETQYF.

On this clone itself: The read is 3 residues too short to cover the CDR3 end, so that end is filled in from the germline J gene. V gene TRBV19 combines with J gene TRBJ2-4; D is possibly TRBD2 (6 bases). Germline loops: CDR1 LNHDA, CDR2 SQIVND (reference sequence). The CDR3 spans 13 residues. The part of the CDR3 DNA that was read is TGTGCCAGTAGTGCGGAGGGGATCAATGGT. Translated: CASSAEGING. In full, the CDR3 reads CASSAEGINGQYF.

Note on this clone: The CDR3 is cut off 3 residues early in the read; its end comes from the germline J gene. The same CDR3 arises from other DNA sequences in this sample as well. The chain joins TRBV2 to TRBJ1-3; D call uncertain. The CDR3 is 13 amino acids. Per germline, CDR1 SNHLY and CDR2 FYNNEI. V lost 2 bases to trimming and J lost 4 bases, with 6 bases between them. The CDR3: CASSERQGNTIYF. The CDR3 bases that were read are TGTGCCAGCAGTGAAAGGCAGGGAAACACC.

With respect to this clone: Read sequence stops 3 residues before the CDR3 end, and the germline J gene provides the missing end. The chain joins TRBV4-1 to TRBJ1-1; unclear D gene. CDR3 length equals 15 residues. Per germline, CDR1 MGHRA and CDR2 YSYEKL. V gave up 0 bases and J gave up 3 bases, with 11 bases separating them. Here the CDR3 reads CASSQEVSGYTEAFF. The DNA read from the CDR3 is TGCGCCAGCAGCCAAGAGGTGTCGGGTTACACTGAA.

On this clone itself: From the germline J gene comes the end of the CDR3, since the read stops 3 residues before it. The rearrangement joins TRBV2 to TRBJ2-1, with D perhaps matching TRBD1 (5 bases). The V gene's germline CDR1 is SNHLY and CDR2 FYNNEI. The CDR3 sequence is 13 residues long. With 5 bases removed from V and 5 bases from J, the gap between germline ends came to 10 bases. Partial CDR3 DNA: TGTGCCAGCAGTCAGGGCCTGGACAATGAG. Protein product: CASSQGLDNE. The whole CDR3 protein reads CASSQGLDNEQFF.

In regard to this clone: The sequenced fragment ends 3 residues before the CDR3 boundary, so the rest is inferred from the germline J gene. The J gene is TRBJ2-5, the V gene TRBV4-1, with 8 bases matching TRBD2. V shed 0 bases, J shed 0 bases, and the junction held 3 bases outside the gene matches. The V gene's germline CDR1 is MGHRA and CDR2 YSYEKL. CDR3 size: 16 residues. The CDR3 bases that were read are TGCGCCAGCAGCCAAGATCCGGGGGGGAACCAAGAGACC. This translates into CASSQDPGGNQET. The whole CDR3 sequence reads CASSQDPGGNQETQYF.

As regards this clone: From the germline J gene comes the end of the CDR3, since the read stops 3 residues before it. The chain uses TRBV10-3 and TRBJ2-3; weak D call: TRBD1 (6 bases). The germline V gene has CDR1 ENHRY and CDR2 SYGVKD. This CDR3 is 13 amino acids long. V lost 7 bases and J lost 2, with 10 bases in between. CDR3 region: CAINRDITDTQYF. The DNA read from the CDR3 is TGTGCCATCAATCGGGACATCACAGATACG.